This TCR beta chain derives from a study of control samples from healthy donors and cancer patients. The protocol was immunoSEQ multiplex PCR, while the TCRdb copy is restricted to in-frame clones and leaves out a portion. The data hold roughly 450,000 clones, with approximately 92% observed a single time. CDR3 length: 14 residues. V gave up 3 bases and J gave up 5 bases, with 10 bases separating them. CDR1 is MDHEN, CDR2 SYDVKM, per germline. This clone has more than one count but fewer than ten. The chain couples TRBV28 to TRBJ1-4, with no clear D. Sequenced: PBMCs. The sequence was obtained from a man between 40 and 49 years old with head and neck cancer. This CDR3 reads CASSFLGKNEKLFF. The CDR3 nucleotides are TGTGCCAGCAGTTTTTTAGGCAAAAATGAAAAACTGTTTTTT.